A selection of T cell receptor beta chains follows, all from one sample in a study of blood T cell repertoires in COVID-19. Produced via immunoSEQ multiplex PCR; TCRdb's table is partial and in-frame only. The sample lists 150,000 to 200,000 clones; approximately 80% were seen once. The specimen sequenced was PBMCs or T cells enriched from blood (not recorded which). The receptors originated from a woman aged 45-60 years who had recovered from COVID-19. The CDR3 runs from the conserved cysteine through the conserved F or W. A D gene is named only where the DNA matches it firmly. The listing skips clone size in some rows; elsewhere it reads once, few, many or a size class.

clone_size j_call v_call d_call cdr3_aa cdr3_nt
NA TRBJ1-5 TRBV4-1 NA CASSQAPRGGNQPQHF TGCGCCAGCAGCCAAGCCCCCCGGGGGGGGAATCAGCCCCAGCATTTT
NA TRBJ1-2 TRBV4-3 TRBD1 CASNPGQGSPYGYTF TGCGCCAGCAACCCGGGACAGGGGTCCCCTTATGGCTACACCTTC
NA TRBJ2-1 TRBV29-1 TRBD2 CSVEVLAGRTSEQFF TGCAGCGTTGAAGTACTAGCGGGGCGTACCAGTGAGCAGTTCTTC
NA TRBJ2-1 TRBV14 NA CASSQGPRGLYNEQFF TGTGCCAGCAGCCAAGGACCTAGAGGGCTATACAATGAGCAGTTCTTC
once TRBJ2-1 TRBV28 NA CASSLSRAGLPEQFF TGTGCCAGCAGTTTATCGAGGGCCGGACTGCCTGAGCAGTTCTTC
many TRBJ2-2 TRBV6-4 NA CASSEQGNTGELFF TGTGCCAGCAGTGAGCAGGGGAACACCGGGGAGCTGTTTTTT
few TRBJ2-1 TRBV7-9 TRBD2 CASSLIAGKSYNEQFF TGTGCCAGCAGCTTAATAGCGGGAAAATCCTACAATGAGCAGTTCTTC
NA TRBJ2-7 TRBV2 TRBD1 CASSDPDRARYEQYF TGTGCCAGCAGTGACCCTGACAGGGCCCGCTACGAGCAGTACTTC
NA TRBJ1-1 TRBV7-9 TRBD1 CASSTGQAGTEAFF TGTGCCAGCAGCACTGGACAGGCGGGGACTGAAGCTTTCTTT
NA TRBJ2-7 TRBV3-1/TRBV3-2 NA CASSQVGGVSQYF TGTGCCAGCAGCCAAGTGGGGGGAGTAAGCCAGTACTTC
few TRBJ1-4 TRBV27 NA CASSLTGSQWEKLFF TGTGCCAGCAGTTTAACTGGGAGCCAGTGGGAAAAACTGTTTTTT
NA TRBJ1-5 TRBV3-1/TRBV3-2 NA CASSQDGNQPQHF TGTGCCAGCAGCCAAGACGGGAATCAGCCCCAGCATTTT